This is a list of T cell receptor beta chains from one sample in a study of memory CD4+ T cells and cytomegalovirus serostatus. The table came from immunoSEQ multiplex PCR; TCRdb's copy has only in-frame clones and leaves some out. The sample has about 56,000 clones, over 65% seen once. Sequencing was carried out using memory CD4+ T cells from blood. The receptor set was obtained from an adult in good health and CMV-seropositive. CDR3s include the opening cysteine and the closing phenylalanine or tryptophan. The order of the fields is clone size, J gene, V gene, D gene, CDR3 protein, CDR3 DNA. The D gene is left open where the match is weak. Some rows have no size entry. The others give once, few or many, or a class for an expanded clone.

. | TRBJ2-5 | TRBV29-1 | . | CSVEGTSEGQETQYF | TGCAGCGTTGAGGGGACGAGCGAGGGCCAAGAGACCCAGTACTTC
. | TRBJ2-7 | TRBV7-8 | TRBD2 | CASSRTSGAYEQYF | TGTGCCAGCAGCCGGACTAGCGGTGCCTACGAGCAGTACTTC
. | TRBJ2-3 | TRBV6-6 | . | CASTPGDTQYF | TGTGCCAGCACCCCGGGAGATACGCAGTATTTT
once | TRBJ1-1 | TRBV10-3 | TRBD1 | CAISGTGMWTEAFF | TGTGCCATCAGCGGGACAGGGATGTGGACTGAAGCTTTCTTT
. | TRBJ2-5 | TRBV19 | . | CASSPSRLEQETQYF | TGTGCCAGTAGTCCCTCCCGACTAGAACAAGAGACCCAGTACTTC
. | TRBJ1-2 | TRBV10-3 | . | CAITEVPRTYGYTF | TGTGCCATCACGGAGGTTCCCCGTACCTATGGCTACACCTTC
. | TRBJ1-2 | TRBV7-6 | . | CASSSRVGWVEGYTF | TGTGCCAGCAGCTCCCGGGTGGGGTGGGTTGAAGGCTACACCTTC
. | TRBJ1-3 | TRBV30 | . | CAWTGVGNTIYF | TGTGCCTGGACAGGGGTAGGAAACACCATATATTTT
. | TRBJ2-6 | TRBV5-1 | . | CASSLEGSGANVLTF | TGCGCCAGCAGCTTGGAGGGCTCTGGGGCCAACGTCCTGACTTTC
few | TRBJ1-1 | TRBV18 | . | CASSPDPNTEAFF | TGTGCCAGCTCACCCGATCCAAACACTGAAGCTTTCTTT
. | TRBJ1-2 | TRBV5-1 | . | CASSLHQGSYGYTF | TGCGCCAGCAGCTTGCATCAGGGAAGCTATGGCTACACCTTC
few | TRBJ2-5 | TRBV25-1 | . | CASSEYRGQETQYF | TGTGCCAGCAGTGAATATAGGGGGCAAGAGACCCAGTACTTC
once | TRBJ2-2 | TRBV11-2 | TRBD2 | CASRTSGGTGELFF | TGTGCCAGCCGCACTAGCGGGGGTACCGGGGAGCTGTTTTTT
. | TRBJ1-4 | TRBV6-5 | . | CASRGVATNEKLFF | TGTGCCAGCAGGGGGGTTGCAACTAATGAAAAACTGTTTTTT
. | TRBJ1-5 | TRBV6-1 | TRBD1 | CASSAGGGQPQHF | TGTGCCAGCAGCGCAGGGGGAGGGCAGCCCCAGCATTTT
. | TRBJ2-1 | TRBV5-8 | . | CASIAGTYNEQFF | TGTGCCAGCATCGCGGGAACCTACAATGAGCAGTTCTTC
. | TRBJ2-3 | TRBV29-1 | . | CSVDHHEENSDTQYF | TGCAGCGTTGATCACCATGAAGAGAATTCAGATACGCAGTATTTT
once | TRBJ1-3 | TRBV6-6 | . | CASSYPSSGNTIYF | TGTGCCAGCAGTTACCCCAGCTCTGGAAACACCATATATTTT
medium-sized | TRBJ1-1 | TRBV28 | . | CASSLLRLRGAARKTEAFF | TGTGCCAGCAGTTTATTGAGACTTCGGGGGGCAGCGAGAAAAACTGAAGCTTTCTTT
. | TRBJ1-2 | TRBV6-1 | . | CASSEAVRGYTF | TGTGCCAGCAGTGAAGCAGTTCGCGGCTACACCTTC